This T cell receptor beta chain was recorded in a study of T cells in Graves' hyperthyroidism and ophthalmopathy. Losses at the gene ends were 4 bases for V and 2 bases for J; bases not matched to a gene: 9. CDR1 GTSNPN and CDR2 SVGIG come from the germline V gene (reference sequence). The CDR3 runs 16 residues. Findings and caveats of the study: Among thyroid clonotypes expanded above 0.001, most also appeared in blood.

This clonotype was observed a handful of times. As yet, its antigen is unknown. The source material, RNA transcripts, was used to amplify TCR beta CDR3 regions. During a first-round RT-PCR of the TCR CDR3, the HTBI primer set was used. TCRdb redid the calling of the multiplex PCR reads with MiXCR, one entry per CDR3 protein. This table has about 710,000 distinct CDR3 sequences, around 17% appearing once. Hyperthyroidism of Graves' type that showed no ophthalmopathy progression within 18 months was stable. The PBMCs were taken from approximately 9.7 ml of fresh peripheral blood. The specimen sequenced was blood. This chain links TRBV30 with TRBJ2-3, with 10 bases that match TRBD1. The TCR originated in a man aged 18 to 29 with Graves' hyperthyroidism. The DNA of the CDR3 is TGTGCCTGGATGTCCGGGACAGGGGTCCCCACAGATACGCAGTATTTT. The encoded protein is CAWMSGTGVPTDTQYF.